This T cell receptor (beta chain) was recovered during a study of graft-versus-host responses after intestinal transplantation. As for the study in general: Every recipient underwent anti-thymocyte globulin induction, then tacrolimus and steroids for approximately 3 years.

On this clone: The antigen is unknown.

Study-level results: Some GvH clones were seen earlier in gut or blood, suggesting intestinal origin.

The junction had 14 bases not matched to a gene; V was cut back by 4 bases and J by 0 bases. Germline V gene sequence: CDR1 KGHSH, CDR2 LQKENI. This CDR3 is 18 amino acids long. Repertoires were generated with immunoSEQ multiplex PCR, while TCRdb's copy carries only in-frame clones and drops some. The top ten hold less than 0.85% of the sample, which has about 25,000 clones, around 94% seen once. The chain employs TRBV18 and TRBJ1-1; 7 bases are shared with TRBD1. Source: PBMCs, taken just over 29 days after intestinal transplant. The TCR was taken from a human patient who received an intestinal transplant, so some T cells may come from the graft donor. CDR3 amino acids: CASSRTGTAAFMNTEAFF. The CDR3 nucleotides read TGTGCCAGCTCACGGACCGGGACAGCCGCCTTTATGAACACTGAAGCTTTCTTT.